The 21 T cell receptor beta chains reported below all come from one sample, sequenced in a study of T cells in Graves' hyperthyroidism and ophthalmopathy. Authors of the study amplified TCR beta CDR3 regions from RNA transcripts. Carried out on the TCR CDR3, a first-round RT-PCR used the HTBI primer set. TCRdb re-derived calls from the multiplex PCR reads in MiXCR, one entry per CDR3 protein. The table includes more than 350,000 distinct CDR3 sequences, just under 15% detected once. Sequencing used blood. The receptors were gathered from a woman in her thirties with Graves' hyperthyroidism.

About this clonotype: Germline is not matched at one junction end, which may reflect a read error. The chain has TRBV6-5 and TRBJ2-1; a possible D gene is TRBD1 (6 bases). The CDR3 length is 17 residues. From germline, CDR1 is MNHEY and CDR2 SVGAGI. CDR3 residues: CASSYGLSGTLTNERFF. The DNA for the CDR3 is TGTGCCAGCAGTTACGGCCTCTCCGGGACACTCACCAATGAGCGGTTCTTC.

This clonotype came up many times. The chain carries TRBV28 and TRBJ2-3, with TRBD2 identical over 7 bases. V shed 7 bases and J 6 bases; nucleotides not matched to a gene: 13. This CDR3 has 15 residues. CDR1 MDHEN and CDR2 SYDVKM come from the germline V gene. The DNA of the CDR3 is TGTGCCAGCACGACTAGCCTCCTTGGTTCGGATACGCAGTATTTT. This gives the protein CASTTSLLGSDTQYF.

In this sample, this clonotype turned up a few times. The rearrangement links TRBV19 to TRBJ2-7, with D possibly matching TRBD1 (6 bases). Germline V gene lookup returns CDR1 LNHDA and CDR2 SQIVND (reference sequence). This CDR3 has 14 residues. V was pared by 6 bases and J by 2 bases, with 14 bases between. CDR3 DNA sequence: TGTGCCAGTAGCCCCGGGACACCAGCCTACGAGCAGTACTTC. This sequence encodes CASSPGTPAYEQYF.

The chain carries TRBV25-1 and TRBJ1-2; D possibly corresponds to TRBD1 (5 bases). Trimming took off 3 bases at V and 2 bases at J, with 10 bases between the two ends. Per the germline V gene, CDR1 is MGHDK and CDR2 is SYGVNS. The CDR3 contains 14 residues. The CDR3 DNA reads as TGTGCCAGCAGTGATACGACAGAGAACTATGGCTACACCTTC. Translated, it gives CASSDTTENYGYTF.

This clonotype was recorded at least ten times. V is TRBV3-1 and J is TRBJ1-1; no clear D. Trimming stripped 0 bases from V and 1 base from J, with 6 bases between. The germline gives CDR1 LGHDT, CDR2 YNNKEL (reference sequence). The CDR3 contains 14 residues. CDR3 DNA sequence: TGTGCCAGCAGCCAAGAACGGTCGAACACTGAAGCTTTCTTT. The encoded protein is CASSQERSNTEAFF.

The sample holds a few counts of this clonotype. The V and J genes are TRBV12-3 or TRBV12-4 and TRBJ1-4; unclear D gene. V was trimmed by 3 bases and J by 2 bases, leaving 4 bases between them. CDR3 length equals 13 residues. The CDR3 DNA reads TGTGCCAGCAGTTTGCGGACTAATGAAAAACTGTTTTTT. It translates to CASSLRTNEKLFF.

Ten or more counts support this clonotype. The rearrangement uses TRBV6-2 or TRBV6-3 and TRBJ2-1, with D maybe TRBD1 (6 bases). CDR3 length: 12 residues. CDR1 is MNHEY, CDR2 SVGEGT, per germline. V was pared by 5 bases and J by 10 bases, with 12 bases between. CDR3 in amino acids: CASSRHRVEQFF. The CDR3 DNA reads as TGTGCCAGCAGTCGACACAGGGTCGAGCAGTTCTTC.

This clonotype was observed many times. V is TRBV2 and J is TRBJ2-7; 7 bases are shared with TRBD2. Per germline, CDR1 SNHLY and CDR2 FYNNEI. Unmatched junction bases numbered 5, after V lost 0 bases and J lost 3 bases. This CDR3 has 15 amino acids. CDR3: CASSEAQRTSYEQYF. In nucleotides, the CDR3 is TGTGCCAGCAGTGAAGCTCAAAGGACTAGCTACGAGCAGTACTTC.

The sample holds many counts of this clonotype. V is TRBV12-3 or TRBV12-4 and J is TRBJ2-5; tentatively, D is TRBD1 (5 bases). The germline V and J ends were trimmed by 7 bases and 0 bases, with 9 bases remaining between them. The CDR3 sequence is 13 residues long. Written as DNA, the CDR3 is TGTGCCAGCACCGGACACAACCAAGAGACCCAGTACTTC. Translation: CASTGHNQETQYF.

The CDR3 sequence: CAISEDRAGYEQFF. CDR3 sequence (DNA): TGTGCCATCAGTGAGGACAGGGCTGGGTATGAGCAGTTCTTC. The chain couples TRBV10-3 to TRBJ2-1; 7 nucleotides line up with TRBD1. With 2 bases clipped from V and 8 bases from J, the junction kept 6 bases outside the gene matches. CDR1 and CDR2 from the germline V gene are ENHRY and SYGVKD. CDR3 length equals 14 residues.

The sample holds a few counts of this clonotype. A read error may account for a junction end that differs from germline. This sequence joins TRBV12-3 or TRBV12-4 and TRBJ2-5, with no clear D. The CDR3 has 13 amino acids. CDR3 region: CASGRVGQETQYF. The CDR3, as DNA: TGTGCCAGCGGACGGGTCGGCCAAGAGACCCAGTATTTC.

Ten or more counts support this clonotype. The rearrangement links TRBV28 to TRBJ2-3; 8 bases align to TRBD2. The CDR3 totals 17 residues. Germline trimming cut 4 bases from V and 0 bases from J; bases unmatched to any gene: 9. The germline gives CDR1 MDHEN, CDR2 SYDVKM. The CDR3 loop is CASSSPHSGASTDTQYF. In DNA form, the CDR3 reads TGTGCCAGCAGTTCACCCCATAGCGGGGCTAGCACAGATACGCAGTATTTT.

This clonotype came up many times. V and J are TRBV11-2 and TRBJ2-7, with TRBD2 matching over 9 bases. Germline lookup yields CDR1 SGHAT and CDR2 FQNNGV. The CDR3 consists of 16 residues. The junction had 13 bases not matched to a gene; V was cut back by 5 bases and J by 5 bases. CDR3 sequence: CASSLFGISGSNEQYF. CDR3 in DNA: TGTGCCAGCAGCCTGTTTGGGATTAGCGGGAGCAACGAGCAGTACTTC.

In this sample, this clonotype turned up once. The chain links TRBV7-2 to TRBJ2-3; D perhaps matches TRBD2 (5 bases). Germline-derived CDR1 and CDR2 are SGHTA and FQGNSA. The CDR3 runs to 14 residues. V lost 6 bases to trimming and J lost 2 bases, with 12 bases between them. The CDR3 DNA reads TGTGCCAGCAGTCTAACGGGAATCACAGATACGCAGTATTTT. Amino acids: CASSLTGITDTQYF.

The sample holds a few counts of this clonotype. This rearrangement joins TRBV12-3 or TRBV12-4 to TRBJ1-5; TRBD1 aligns across 7 bases. The CDR3 runs to 17 residues. V gave up 7 bases and J gave up 4 bases; unmatched junction bases: 16. CDR3 loop: CASTIYLLGQPNQPQHF. The CDR3 DNA reads TGTGCCAGCACAATATACCTCTTGGGACAGCCTAATCAGCCCCAGCATTTT.

The J gene is TRBJ2-7, the V gene TRBV18, with 16 bases matching TRBD2. This CDR3 is built from 19 residues. Losses at the gene ends were 3 bases for V and 0 bases for J; bases not matched to a gene: 8. Germline-derived CDR1 and CDR2 are KGHSH and LQKENI. The CDR3 nucleotides read TGTGCCAGCTCACCGGGGACTAGCGGGAGGGCCGACCCCTCCTACGAGCAGTACTTC. Amino acids: CASSPGTSGRADPSYEQYF.

This clonotype was detected many times. This chain joins TRBV7-2 and TRBJ2-3; D is unresolved. The CDR3 consists of 15 residues. Germline V gene sequence: CDR1 SGHTA, CDR2 FQGNSA. The ends were cut back, 5 bases at V and 1 base at J, with 13 bases in the middle. CDR3 sequence reads: CASSTLTRGTDTQYF. CDR3 DNA sequence: TGTGCCAGCAGCACTCTTACCCGGGGCACAGATACGCAGTATTTT.

This chain links TRBV20-1 with TRBJ2-1; tentative D call: TRBD2 (6 bases). V shed 3 bases and J shed 8 bases, with 20 bases lying between them. Germline CDR1 DFQATT, CDR2 SNEGSKA (reference sequence). This CDR3 contains 15 residues. CDR3 protein: CSARDIAALRDEQFF. CDR3 sequence (DNA): TGCAGTGCTAGGGACATAGCGGCCTTGAGGGATGAGCAGTTCTTC.

The chain combines TRBV19 with TRBJ2-3; D unresolved. The CDR3 covers 13 residues. Per the germline V gene, CDR1 is LNHDA and CDR2 is SQIVND (reference sequence). V dropped 3 bases and J dropped 4 bases, with 8 bases sitting between them. The CDR3, as DNA: TGTGCCAGTAGTATCTGGCAGGCAGATACGCAGTATTTT. It codes for CASSIWQADTQYF.

The sample holds many counts of this clonotype. The chain is built from TRBV3-1 and TRBJ2-2, with D possibly TRBD1 on 5 matching bases. V gave up 4 bases and J gave up 4 bases, with 10 bases separating them. The CDR3 spans 14 residues. Germline CDR1 is LGHDT and CDR2 is YNNKEL (reference sequence). The CDR3 protein is CASSPVRGTGELFF. The CDR3 region has the DNA TGTGCCAGCAGCCCCGTAAGGGGCACCGGGGAGCTGTTTTTT.

This clonotype was seen at least ten times. CDR3 nucleotide sequence: TGCGCCAGCAGCGGGGCCTCCGCTAGCGGGTTCTTGGAGCAGTACTTC. Protein: CASSGASASGFLEQYF. This sequence joins TRBV5-1 and TRBJ2-7, with TRBD2 identical over 8 bases. CDR1 SGHRS and CDR2 YFSETQ come from the germline V gene. The length of the CDR3 is 16 residues. After removal of 4 bases from V and 7 bases from J, the junction contained 16 bases not matched to a gene. Combining the CDR3 with reference TRBV5-1 and TRBJ2-7 gives the whole variable domain KAGVTQTPRYLIKTRGQQVTLSCSPISGHRSVSWYQQTPGQGLQFLFEYFSETQRNKGNFPGRFSGRQFSNSRSEMNVSTLELGDSALYLCASSGASASGFLEQYFGPGTRLTVT.